What follows describes a single T cell receptor (beta chain). This clonotype has ten or more counts. The specificity of this receptor is unknown. Per-nucleotide qualities are absent, and no much larger clonotype sits a single base away. The data are from a study of T cells in Graves' hyperthyroidism and ophthalmopathy (dated 2019 in TCRdb). Context from the whole study: To identify TCR V-J signatures that set the groups apart, the researchers used a discovery cohort of roughly 100 patients, made up of around 42 with Graves' ophthalmopathy and approximately 57 with stable Graves' hyperthyroidism. Prospective prediction of ophthalmopathy was tested in an independent validation cohort consisting of roughly 19 hyperthyroidism patients and more than 15 patients who later progressed to ophthalmopathy. The study also compared thyroid tissue and blood T-cell repertoires from several Graves' hyperthyroidism patients. For training and testing, the 100 patients in the discovery cohort were randomly divided in a 7:3 ratio. According to the paper, TCR Vbeta CDR3 sequencing was carried out on some 140 peripheral blood samples, which came from fewer than 50 ophthalmopathy, around 75 hyperthyroidism and roughly 17 progressor patients. Once sampling was done, hyperthyroidism patients were given methimazole at a starting dose of 30 mg daily, whereas ophthalmopathy patients were given high-dose intravenous methylprednisolone.

Stable Graves' hyperthyroidism was defined as no progression to ophthalmopathy during 18 months of follow-up. Hyperthyroidism patients were newly diagnosed, had a disease duration of under 2 months, and were aged 18 to 65 years. Patients with uncontrolled infections, other autoimmune diseases, pregnancy or lactation were excluded. Diagnoses were established on the basis of clinical symptoms, serum thyroxine and TRAb, thyroid ultrasound, and orbital computed tomography. Total RNA was extracted using Trizol reagent, and RNA quality was assessed on an Agilent 2100 Bioanalyzer. The TCR beta CDR3 regions were amplified from RNA transcripts. A first-round RT-PCR of the TCR CDR3 used the HTBI primer set with the Qiagen OneStep RT-PCR kit. A second multiplex PCR round built the libraries, followed by size selection and purification. The libraries were sequenced on an Illumina HiSeq2000 using paired-end 100 bp reads. In the source study's methods: Raw data were processed with SOAPnuke, discarding reads with adapters, uncalled bases, mean Phred below 15, or no exact constant-primer or identifier match. High-quality paired reads were merged with COPE v1.2.5, and unique nucleotide sequences were defined as clonotypes. MiTCR v1.1 was used to align the clonotypes against IMGT TRBV, TRBD and TRBJ reference segments. The analysis was restricted to V-J combinations with a frequency above 0.0001, which together covered around 99% of the repertoires. The TCS score was defined as the ratio of F50 (clonal expansion) to E x V (chaos), calculated using BLOSUM62-based TCRdist between CDR3 peptides within each V-J. Welch's t-statistics and random forest reduced 500 to 650 V-J features to 10 to 15, which were used in a naive Bayes classifier (R e1071). The Morisita-Horn index was used to measure how similar the thyroid and blood repertoires were. The raw public data were reprocessed by TCRdb itself: fastp quality trimming at Q25, MiXCR clonotype calling, in-frame beta chains only. A single entry per CDR3 protein holds the most common genes and DNA from its merged rows. The authors' filters were not applied to this entry. Here the sample has a few hundred thousand distinct CDR3 sequences; around 46% occur a single time. Around 7.7% of the sample comes from the top ten.

V is clipped by 6 bases and J by 7 bases, and the sequence between their germline boundaries is 10 bases long. From its cysteine to its phenylalanine, the CDR3 spans 12 amino acids. Kept here is only the CDR3 DNA, which spans 36 bases and is read in frame from base 1. The CDR1 and CDR2 encoded by the germline V gene are MNHEY and SVGAGI. Here is what the overall study found, with its caveats: In cross-validation, a model built on a 13 V-J signature told ophthalmopathy apart from stable hyperthyroidism with approximately 90% sensitivity and 81% to 82% specificity, and in testing the same model reached 80%/75%. Sample size was not statistically predetermined, and investigators were not blinded to group allocation. Blood samples also contained most of the expanded thyroid clonotypes (frequency above 0.001), which suggests that blood repertoires may reflect thyroid immune responses. In validation, the model predicted progression to ophthalmopathy a median of 6.5 months before onset, with over 60% sensitivity and more than 72% specificity.

This chain joins TRBV6-5 to TRBJ1-5, with the D gene call left open. This TCR came from a woman under 30 with Graves' hyperthyroidism. The sequenced material came from peripheral blood or thyroid tissue (not recorded which). The CDR3: CASSIRGQPQHF. The DNA sequence reads TGTGCCAGCAGCATCCGTGGGCAGCCCCAGCATTTT.